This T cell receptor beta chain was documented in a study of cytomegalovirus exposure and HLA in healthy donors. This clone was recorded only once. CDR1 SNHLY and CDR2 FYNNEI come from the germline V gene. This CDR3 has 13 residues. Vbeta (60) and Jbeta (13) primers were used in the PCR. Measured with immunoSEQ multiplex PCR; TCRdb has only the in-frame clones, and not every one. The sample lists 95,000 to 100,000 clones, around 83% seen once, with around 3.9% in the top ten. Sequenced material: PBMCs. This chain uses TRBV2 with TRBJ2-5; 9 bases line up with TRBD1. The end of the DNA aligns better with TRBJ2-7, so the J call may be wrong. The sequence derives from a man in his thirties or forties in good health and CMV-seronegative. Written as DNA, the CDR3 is TGTGCCAGCCAGACAGGGGGCTCCTACGAGCAGTACTTC. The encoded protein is CASQTGGSYEQYF.